This record concerns one T cell receptor beta chain sequence. Its antigen target is currently unknown. Per-base quality was not reported, and no clone a single base away is much larger than it. The sample comes from a study of cytomegalovirus exposure and HLA in healthy donors (TCRdb year 2017). About the full investigation: An earlier analysis of several hundred of the donors reported 276 Gb of sequence data and 117 million unique TCR beta sequences obtained from about 170 million T cells. An early release that covered about 600 HLA-typed donors contained approximately 320 gigabases of sequencing data and 75 million to 100 million unique TCR sequences. The genetic ancestry cluster associated with self-reported Caucasian donors included 80% to 90% of the 300 to 450 genotyped donors. The aim of the study was to test whether cataloging public T cell receptors could identify signatures of past pathogen exposure. The T cell repertoires of 666 subjects were profiled by immunosequencing and related to cytomegalovirus serostatus. Besides the first cohort of some 670 subjects, a separate validation cohort made up of 90 to 150 different subjects was used. To predict cytomegalovirus infection status, the study brought together high-throughput TCR immunosequencing, statistical association of individual TCRs with disease status, and machine learning. To study patterns of TCR occurrence, a later analysis re-analyzed previously published TCR beta repertoires from 600 to 750 donors and added high-resolution HLA genotyping. In the later analysis, no new phenotypic data were used to find candidate immune exposures; instead, reliance was placed on TCR beta sequences and their occurrence across donors. To decide whether each TCR beta V gene segment behaved as functional or pseudogenic, an earlier analysis of some 570 of the donors relied on high-throughput TCR beta sequencing. Alongside the repertoire data, information on donor age, sex, ethnicity and CMV serostatus was compiled. A later genetic analysis took genome-wide SNP genotypes for about three fifths of the 666 donors and used that subset as a discovery cohort. Every repertoire in the discovery cohort had been generated on one and the same sequencing platform. HLA typing covered class I and class II loci at four-digit resolution. Typing coverage differed by locus: A, B, C, DRB1 and DQB1 were typed in roughly 629-630 donors, DQA1 in about 500, DPA1 in approximately 600, and DPB1 in 450 to 490. A handful of DR-DQ haplotypes were handled as single units for association and clustering because linkage in the cohort was strong. Among about 370 genotyped donors of the cohort, an average of around 250,000 unique TCR beta nucleotide sequences was sequenced per donor, of which about 20% were non-productive. The research as a whole found: In a later analysis, several top co-occurrence clusters were reported to appear linked to parvovirus B19, influenza, CMV and Epstein-Barr virus. Because some donors lacked HLA typing at each locus, the association tests relied only on the typed subset. A further reported finding was that TCR beta sequences accurately predicted the HLA-A and HLA-B alleles for most subjects in the first cohort. Three of the identified cytomegalovirus-associated TCR beta chains were confirmed in vitro to be specific for cytomegalovirus antigens. The classifier was reported to diagnose cytomegalovirus status with high specificity and sensitivity in both the original and validation cohorts. Correlated functional status among segregating V segments might be attributable to linkage disequilibrium, but an unknown experimental factor could not be ruled out. When HLA alleles, especially DR and DQ, strongly co-occurred, TCR associations were difficult to assign to individual alleles. Sequencing depth was assumed to be roughly uniform across donors in the presence/absence analyses, though that assumption may not hold. For the cohort, immune exposure information was limited to CMV serostatus. A total of about 150 TCR beta chains were listed by the study as associated with cytomegalovirus. According to a later analysis, TCR association rates differed among HLA loci, with DRB1 alleles showing the most associated TCRs and HLA-C alleles showing the fewest. The authors suggested that the approach could potentially be generalized to other disease states and immunological phenotypes. In a later analysis, HLA-associated TCR beta chains were found to be more clonally expanded and to have lower generation probabilities than equally common non-associated chains. Roughly 17 rarely observed V segments, including chromosome 9 orphons, were excluded from the earlier analysis of just under 600 of the donors because counts were too low. According to a later analysis, most CMV-associated TCR beta chains appeared to be HLA-restricted, and the HLA associations seemed to be driven largely by CMV exposure. In a later analysis, some 17,000 TCR beta sequences were associated with specific HLA alleles at a false discovery rate of 0.05. Across donors, most TCR sequences were observed very rarely, whereas some public TCRs were present in many individuals. Some IMGT-functional V segments, including TRBV6-2 and TRBV6-3, could not be distinguished by the 87-base-pair reads and were therefore excluded. A cluster of highly shared sequence variants was judged likely to be a technical artifact of the sequencing pipeline. Compared with the roughly 700-donor mean, donors in an Asian-associated ancestry cluster had fewer N-insertions in productive TCRs, according to a later genetic analysis. An association between a missense DCLRE1C variant and V-gene and J-gene trimming of TCR beta chains was found in a later genetic analysis and replicated in an independent cohort. In this cohort, only TCR beta chains were sequenced, and detectable features were limited by the absence of alpha or paired-chain data. In an earlier analysis of approximately 590 of the donors, most TCR beta V segments appeared in productive rearrangements about 87% or about 30% of the time, broadly matching IMGT annotations.

The cohort comprised 670 or so healthy bone marrow donors. At the time of sampling, all cohort members were nominally healthy, though unrecorded immune exposures were likely present. The donor tested CMV seropositive and was one of the 289 seropositive cohort members. A peripheral blood sample was provided by each donor, and peripheral blood mononuclear cells were used for TCR beta sequencing. The Qiagen DNeasy Blood Extraction Kit was used to extract genomic DNA from the blood cell samples. V is shortened by 5 bases, J by 0 bases, and the region joining them spans 14 bases. The CDR3, from cysteine to phenylalanine, totals 15 residues. This entry keeps only the CDR3 DNA: 45 bases, framed from base 1. Reading the germline V gene (reference sequence) gives CDR1 GTSNPN and CDR2 SVGIG. Libraries came from the immunoSEQ multiplex PCR assay. A mixture of 60 forward primers for TCR Vbeta segments and 13 reverse primers for TCR Jbeta segments was used in the multiplex PCR. A multiplex PCR assay on genomic DNA amplified the CDR3 region of rearranged TCR beta genes. The Illumina HiSeq System was used to sequence the amplified TCR beta libraries as 87-base-pair reads. From the authors' description of their analysis: A later analysis counted about 76 million unique TCR beta chains across the 640 or so repertoires, and approximately 11 million of these chains were shared by at least two donors. To remove PCR and sequencing errors, raw reads were error-corrected and collapsed into unique sequences using a nearest-neighbor algorithm that merged closely related sequences. CDR3 sequences were aligned to IMGT reference sequences to assign V, D and J gene segments. Each retained sequence needed at least a six-nucleotide match to both a V gene segment and a J gene segment. Rearrangements were called productive when the CDR3 lacked stop codons and stayed in frame with V and J; all others were non-productive. CDR3 was defined according to IMGT convention as the region running from the second conserved V-encoded cysteine to the conserved J-encoded phenylalanine. Sequences without an unambiguous match to a single V gene segment were excluded from the earlier analysis of several hundred of the donors. In an earlier analysis of about 590 of the donors, a V segment was called functional when productive rearrangements were above 56.7%, and segregating when the standard deviation between donors exceeded 5%. A statistical classification framework was built to diagnose cytomegalovirus status from the catalog of TCR beta chain sequences. A later analysis assigned V and J genes by comparing TCR nucleotide sequences with IMGT/GENE-DB human TR gene sequences. In a later analysis, CDR3 sequences and most-parsimonious VDJ recombination scenarios were assigned using the TCRdist pipeline. In a later analysis, each TCR beta chain was defined by its CDR3 amino acid sequence together with its V-gene family, and reads lacking a unique V-gene family were excluded. As a way to deal with suspected cross-contamination and a sequencing artifact, a later analysis dropped 500 to 700 nucleotide sequences that were highly shared and had low generation probability. In a later analysis, a clonal expansion index for each public chain was calculated from normalized within-repertoire ranks of inferred template counts. In a later analysis, generation probabilities were computed using a VDJ recombination model fitted to out-of-frame rearrangements, and the results were checked against IGoR. In a later analysis, hypergeometric tests were used to score TCR-TCR, TCR-HLA and TCR-CMV co-occurrence, with a repertoire-size bias correction applied to TCR pairs. In a later analysis, false discovery rates were estimated by permuting HLA or CMV assignments 20 times. In a later analysis, co-occurring TCRs were grouped using DBSCAN, and TCRdist sequence similarity was added for clustering within HLA-allele-positive subsets. Repertoires with fewer than 30,000 or more than 120,000 public chains were left out of co-occurrence clustering, as were about five repertoires with anomalous nucleotide sharing. TCRdb took this table from immuneACCESS and kept in-frame rearrangements with V and J called. Such tables lack part of the clones; where checked against another copy, unresolved V genes explain under half of the gap, and the rest is unexplained. V, J and clone size were drawn from that table, and D and trimming were deduced from the DNA. The sample yields tens of thousands of clones; more than 50% were counted once. In total, the top ten clones hold 6.2% of the sample.

This TCR came from a woman aged 35 to 49 in good health and CMV-seropositive. The rearranged segments are TRBV30 and TRBJ1-3, with TRBD1 perhaps the D gene, on 5 matching bases. Sample: PBMCs. Read as DNA, the sequence is TGTGCCTGGTCCCAAGACAGACCCTCTGGAAACACCATATATTTT. Its product reads: CAWSQDRPSGNTIYF.